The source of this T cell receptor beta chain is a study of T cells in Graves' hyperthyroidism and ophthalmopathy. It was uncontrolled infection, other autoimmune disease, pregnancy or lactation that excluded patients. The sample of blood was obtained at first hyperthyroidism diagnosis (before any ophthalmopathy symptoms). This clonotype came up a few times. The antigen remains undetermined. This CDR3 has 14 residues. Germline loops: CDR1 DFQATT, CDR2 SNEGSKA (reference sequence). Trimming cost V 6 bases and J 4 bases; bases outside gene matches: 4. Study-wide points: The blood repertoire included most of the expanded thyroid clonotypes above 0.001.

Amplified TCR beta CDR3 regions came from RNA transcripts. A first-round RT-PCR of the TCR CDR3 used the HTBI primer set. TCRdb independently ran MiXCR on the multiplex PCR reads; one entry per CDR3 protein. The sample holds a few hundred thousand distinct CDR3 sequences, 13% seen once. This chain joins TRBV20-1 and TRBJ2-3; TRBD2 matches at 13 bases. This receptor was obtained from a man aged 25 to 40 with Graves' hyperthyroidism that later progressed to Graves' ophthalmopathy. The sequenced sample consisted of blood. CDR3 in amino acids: CSARLAGGSDTQYF. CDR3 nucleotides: TGCAGTGCCCGACTAGCGGGGGGCTCAGATACGCAGTATTTT.